This T cell receptor beta chain was profiled in a study of blood T cell repertoires in COVID-19. Turning to the study itself: Researchers got acute and convalescent COVID-19 samples from the United States, Italy and Spain. The analysed material was cDNA or gDNA that came from T cells, B-cell-depleted T cells, or PBMCs.

Of note for this clone: At the DNA level, this CDR3 is encoded by other sequences in the same sample as well.

In the original processing: Reference gene primer amplification gave nucleated cell count estimates. Sequencing used immunoSEQ multiplex PCR; TCRdb keeps in-frame clones, though not all of them. From that table come the V and J calls and clone size; the DNA was used to work out D and trimming. The table lists some 370,000 clones, approximately 88% of them singletons, with around 1.2% in the top ten. The CDR3 consists of 16 residues. Germline CDR1 is LNHDA and CDR2 is SQIVND (reference sequence). V lost 5 bases and J lost 2; bases outside the gene matches: 4. The TCR sequence derives from a man aged 40-49 years with acute or convalescent COVID-19. The gene calls are TRBV19 and TRBJ2-2, with 11 bases aligning to TRBD2. Material for sequencing was peripheral blood. The DNA of the CDR3 is TGTGCCAGTAGTCCCGGACTAGCGGGTAACACCGGGGAGCTGTTTTTT. The encoded protein is CASSPGLAGNTGELFF. The full variable domain, completed using reference TRBV19 and TRBJ2-2, is DGGITQSPKYLFRKEGQNVTLSCEQNLNHDAMYWYRQDPGQGLRLIYYSQIVNDFQKGDIAEGYSVSREKKESFPLTVTSAQKNPTAFYLCASSPGLAGNTGELFFGEGSRLTVL.